This TCR beta chain was observed in a study of blood T cells in healthy people across ages. From germline, CDR1 is DFQATT and CDR2 SNEGSKA (reference sequence). The ends were cut back, 0 bases at V and 1 base at J, with 9 bases in the middle. This CDR3 region has 14 residues. It was with a sample-barcoded 5' primer and a J-beta primer mix that a second PCR of roughly 7 to 11 cycles was run. TCRdb re-derived calls from the 5' RACE reads in MiXCR, one entry per CDR3 protein. This table holds 550,000 to 800,000 distinct CDR3 sequences, under 25% found once. The sequencing input was blood. The TCR comes from a man in his sixties or seventies in good health. This chain connects TRBV20-1 to TRBJ2-5; D is unresolved. The DNA for the CDR3 is TGCAGTGCTAGAGATCTCCGTGTCCAAGAGACCCAGTACTTC. Encoded protein: CSARDLRVQETQYF.